The 29 T cell receptor beta chains in this list originate from one sample, sequenced in a study of T cell responses to AZD1222 COVID-19 vaccine. The repertoire was sequenced with immunoSEQ multiplex PCR; TCRdb's copy has only in-frame clones and lacks some. The sample includes about 150,000 clones, about 90% of them seen just once. The sequences come from peripheral blood, collected 28 days after the second AZD1222 dose. These receptors were collected from an adult who received the AZD1222 COVID-19 vaccine.

The genes are TRBV4-1 and TRBJ2-5, with 7 bases that match TRBD1. Germline values: CDR1 MGHRA, CDR2 YSYEKL. Germline trimming cut 3 bases from V and 2 bases from J; bases unmatched to any gene: 3. The length of the CDR3 is 14 residues. CDR3 DNA: TGCGCCAGCAGCCATCCGGGACAGCAAGAGACCCAGTACTTC. Translated, it gives CASSHPGQQETQYF.

V is TRBV27 and J is TRBJ1-2; 8 bases align to TRBD1. The V and J ends lost 6 bases and 5 bases, in that order; junction bases with no gene match: 5. Germline assignment: CDR1 MNHEY and CDR2 SMNVEV (reference sequence). The CDR3 has 13 amino acids. CDR3: CASRSQGEYGYTF. The CDR3 DNA reads as TGTGCCAGCAGGTCACAGGGGGAGTATGGCTACACCTTC.

This clone was counted once. V is TRBV7-9 and J is TRBJ2-7, with D possibly TRBD2 on 5 matching bases. CDR1 and CDR2 (germline): SEHNR, FQNEAQ (reference sequence). The CDR3 totals 14 residues. The germline V and J ends were trimmed by 1 base and 2 bases, with 9 bases remaining between them. The CDR3 loop reads CASSLVREPYEQYF. The CDR3 nucleotides read TGTGCCAGCAGCTTAGTTAGGGAGCCCTACGAGCAGTACTTC. The variable domain in full, completed from reference TRBV7-9 and TRBJ2-7, reads DTGVSQNPRHKITKRGQNVTFRCDPISEHNRLYWYRQTLGQGPEFLTYFQNEAQLEKSRLLSDRFSAERPKGSFSTLEIQRTEQGDSAMYLCASSLVREPYEQYFGPGTRLTVT.

This chain links TRBV2 with TRBJ1-2; 9 bases agree with TRBD1. The CDR3 loop spans 15 amino acids. V lost 5 bases to trimming and J lost 8 bases; unmatched junction nucleotides: 12. CDR1 SNHLY and CDR2 FYNNEI come from the germline V gene. CDR3 sequence (DNA): TGTGCCAGCAGTCTGAGGACAGGGGAAGTGAACGGCTACACCTTC. Its translation: CASSLRTGEVNGYTF.

The chain joins TRBV6-6 to TRBJ2-7; 13 nucleotides line up with TRBD2. Germline CDR1 is MNHNY and CDR2 is SVGAGI (reference sequence). The CDR3 is 15 amino acids. Losses at the gene ends were 7 bases for V and 3 bases for J; bases not matched to a gene: 6. The chain's CDR3 is CASTGTSGTRYEQYF. Here the CDR3 DNA reads TGTGCCAGCACCGGGACTAGCGGGACCCGCTACGAGCAGTACTTC.

The V call is TRBV10-3, the J call TRBJ1-2, with D uncertain. The length of the CDR3 is 13 residues. With 5 bases removed from V and 7 bases from J, the gap between germline ends came to 14 bases. The germline gives CDR1 ENHRY, CDR2 SYGVKD. The CDR3 sequence is CAISFDGPRGYTF. The CDR3 DNA reads as TGTGCCATCAGTTTTGACGGCCCACGTGGCTACACCTTC.

The rearrangement links TRBV19 to TRBJ1-3; D gene unclear. Looked up from germline, CDR1 is LNHDA and CDR2 is SQIVND (reference sequence). V lost 5 bases to trimming and J lost 2 bases, with 13 bases between them. This CDR3 has 15 amino acids. The CDR3 coding sequence is TGTGCCAGTAGTCGAGAATCGATTCCTGGAAACACCATATATTTT. This encodes CASSRESIPGNTIYF.

This clone was picked up one time. The genes are TRBV6-5 and TRBJ1-2; D is possibly TRBD1 (5 bases). The CDR3 contains 14 residues. In germline, CDR1 is MNHEY, CDR2 SVGAGI. Trimming stripped 6 bases from V and 3 bases from J, with 14 bases between. The CDR3 reads CASSPTGTDYGYTF. The CDR3 region has the DNA TGTGCCAGCAGCCCGACCGGGACTGACTATGGCTACACCTTC.

The V gene is TRBV6-5, the J gene TRBJ1-1; weak D call: TRBD1 (6 bases). The ends were cut back, 0 bases at V and 9 bases at J, with 8 bases in the middle. CDR1 is MNHEY and CDR2 is SVGAGI in the germline V gene. CDR3 length: 12 residues. The CDR3 protein is CASSYSGGQAFF. CDR3 DNA sequence: TGTGCCAGCAGTTACTCAGGGGGGCAAGCTTTCTTT.

This sequence joins TRBV10-2 and TRBJ2-2; no firm D call. The CDR3 covers 14 residues. Trimming pared 8 bases from V and 0 bases from J, leaving 10 bases between. Germline V gene data show CDR1 as WSHSY and CDR2 as SAAADI. The CDR3: CASRRSANTGELFF. The CDR3 DNA reads as TGCGCCAGCCGCCGGAGCGCGAACACCGGGGAGCTGTTTTTT.

The chain is built from TRBV2 and TRBJ1-2; D is uncertain. CDR1 is SNHLY, CDR2 FYNNEI, per germline. The CDR3 is 12 amino acids. Trimming took off 6 bases at V and 5 bases at J, with 10 bases between the two ends. In DNA, the CDR3 is TGTGCCAGCAGGGATTTCCGGTATGGCTACACCTTC. This encodes CASRDFRYGYTF.

This clone was detected only a few times. The chain carries TRBV6-1 and TRBJ2-5; D could derive from TRBD1 or TRBD2 (7 bases each). CDR1 MNHNS and CDR2 SASEGT come from the germline V gene. The CDR3 runs 20 residues. V was trimmed by 2 bases and J by 2 bases, leaving 27 bases between them. This chain's CDR3 is CASSELHWGGTAKRQETQYF. CDR3 DNA: TGTGCCAGCAGTGAATTACACTGGGGGGGGACAGCAAAGAGACAAGAGACCCAGTACTTC.

The genes are TRBV4-1 and TRBJ1-6; TRBD1 matches at 7 bases. The germline V gene encodes CDR1 MGHRA and CDR2 YSYEKL. The V segment lost 0 bases and the J segment 7 bases; nucleotides outside the gene matches: 3. The CDR3 runs to 15 residues. The CDR3, as DNA: TGCGCCAGCAGCCAAGATAGGGGGCTAAATTCACCCCTCCACTTT. This gives the protein CASSQDRGLNSPLHF.

This clone has only one observation. This chain connects TRBV30 to TRBJ1-2; unclear D gene. V was clipped by 1 base and J by 0 bases, with 12 bases between them. Germline V CDR1 and CDR2: GTSNPN, SVGIG (reference sequence). The CDR3 loop spans 15 amino acids. The CDR3 is CAWSEAGLTNYGYTF. The CDR3 coding sequence is TGTGCCTGGAGTGAAGCAGGCCTTACTAACTATGGCTACACCTTC.

The gene calls are TRBV4-1 and TRBJ1-5; 7 nucleotides match TRBD1. The J segment lost 6 bases and the V segment lost 2 bases, leaving 4 bases of the junction unmatched. This CDR3 has 14 amino acids. Germline loops: CDR1 MGHRA, CDR2 YSYEKL. This CDR3 is CASSQIQGFQPQHF. DNA for the CDR3: TGCGCCAGCAGCCAAATACAGGGGTTTCAGCCCCAGCATTTT.

The chain employs TRBV5-1 and TRBJ1-1, with D uncertain. The CDR3 loop spans 13 amino acids. Trimming removed 0 bases from V and 4 bases from J, with 7 bases in between. Per the germline V gene, CDR1 is SGHRS and CDR2 is YFSETQ. DNA for the CDR3: TGCGCCAGCAGCTTGGGGTCGGGCACTGAAGCTTTCTTT. It yields the protein CASSLGSGTEAFF.

DNA for the CDR3: TGCGCCACCCGTGAGGACGGCTCTGGAAACACCATATATTTT. Its protein product is CATREDGSGNTIYF. The chain joins TRBV5-1 to TRBJ1-3, with D unresolved. Deletions cut 9 bases from V and 0 bases from J, with 13 bases between. Germline V CDR1 and CDR2: SGHRS, YFSETQ. This CDR3 comprises 14 residues.

The chain joins TRBV24-1 to TRBJ2-7; the D is unclear. Trimming left V 4 bases short and J 0 bases short, with 12 bases between. The CDR3 spans 15 residues. From germline, CDR1 is KGHDR and CDR2 SFDVKD. In DNA form, the CDR3 reads TGTGCCACCAGTGAAGGTCCCACAAACTCCTACGAGCAGTACTTC. This gives the protein CATSEGPTNSYEQYF.

This clone was detected once. J is TRBJ1-3 and V is TRBV5-1; D possibly corresponds to TRBD1 (5 bases). Germline CDR1 reads SGHRS; CDR2 reads YFSETQ. The V and J ends lost 0 bases and 7 bases respectively, with 5 bases between them. This CDR3 region has 12 residues. Here the CDR3 DNA reads TGCGCCAGCAGCTTGGAGGGGAACACCATATATTTT. The encoded protein is CASSLEGNTIYF.

The CDR3 bases are TGTGCCAGCAGTCCCACGATCTACGAGCAGTACTTC. Translation: CASSPTIYEQYF. The rearrangement links TRBV25-1 to TRBJ2-7; no clear D. The length of the CDR3 is 12 residues. Trimming stripped 5 bases from V and 3 bases from J, with 8 bases between. CDR1 and CDR2 (germline): MGHDK, SYGVNS.

V is TRBV11-3 and J is TRBJ2-1; TRBD1 aligns across 8 bases. Germline values: CDR1 SGHNT, CDR2 YENEEA. The ends lost 8 bases at V and 6 bases at J; junction bases unmatched: 3. The CDR3 is made up of 12 amino acids. As DNA, the CDR3 is TGTGCCAGCTCGGGACAGGTCAATGAGCAGTTCTTC. This sequence encodes CASSGQVNEQFF.

The chain uses TRBV4-2 and TRBJ2-7, with 10 bases identical to TRBD2. The ends lost 0 bases at V and 3 bases at J; junction bases unmatched: 5. Germline CDR1 is LGHNA and CDR2 is YNFKEQ. The CDR3 runs 16 residues. The DNA of the CDR3 is TGTGCCAGCAGCCAAGATATCACTAGCGGGAACTACGAGCAGTACTTC. It translates to CASSQDITSGNYEQYF.

This chain joins TRBV12-3 or TRBV12-4 and TRBJ1-2, with no clear D. This CDR3 is 12 amino acids long. The ends were cut back, 6 bases at V and 5 bases at J, with 10 bases in the middle. The DNA for the CDR3 is TGTGCCAGCAGCCAAATGGGGTATGGCTACACCTTC. It is translated as CASSQMGYGYTF.

This rearrangement joins TRBV15 to TRBJ2-5; D is perhaps TRBD2 (7 bases). CDR3 size: 15 residues. V was cut by 0 bases and J by 7 bases, with 15 bases left in between. Looked up from germline, CDR1 is LNHNV and CDR2 is YYDKDF (reference sequence). CDR3 sequence reads: CATSRDRPGEGTQYF. CDR3 nucleotides: TGTGCCACCAGCAGAGATCGACCAGGGGAGGGGACCCAGTACTTC.

The V gene is TRBV14, the J gene TRBJ1-1; the D gene is possibly TRBD1 (6 bases). Germline V CDR1 and CDR2: SGHDN, FVKESK. The length of the CDR3 is 13 residues. Trimming shortened V by 0 bases and J by 11 bases, and 13 bases separated the two germline ends. The CDR3, as DNA: TGTGCCAGCAGCCAAGATAGGGGGGCGCAGGCTTTCTTT. This encodes CASSQDRGAQAFF.

This chain uses TRBV6-5 with TRBJ2-3; D remains unclear. The germline CDR1 and CDR2 sequences are MNHEY and SVGAGI. This CDR3 is 10 amino acids long. Trimming pared 5 bases from V and 10 bases from J, leaving 7 bases between. The CDR3 protein is CASSSVSQYF. The CDR3 DNA is TGTGCCAGCAGTAGTGTCTCGCAGTATTTT.

The V gene is TRBV6-4, the J gene TRBJ2-3; 12 bases fit TRBD2. Germline V gene lookup returns CDR1 MRHNA and CDR2 SNTAGT. The CDR3 is 17 residues long. V was pared by 2 bases and J by 4 bases, with 7 bases of the junction left unmatched. CDR3 coding DNA: TGTGCCAGCAGTGACCATCAGACTAGCGGGGGAGCAGATACGCAGTATTTT. Its protein is CASSDHQTSGGADTQYF.

The V call is TRBV7-2, the J call TRBJ1-4; the D gene is possibly TRBD1 (5 bases). Germline CDR1 is SGHTA and CDR2 is FQGNSA. This CDR3 is built from 14 residues. V dropped 2 bases and J dropped 5 bases, with 9 bases sitting between them. CDR3 nucleotide sequence: TGTGCCAGCAGCTTAAACCGGGGGAATGAAAAACTGTTTTTT. Its protein is CASSLNRGNEKLFF.

The rearrangement links TRBV4-1 to TRBJ2-2; TRBD1 agrees at 7 bases. J gave up 7 bases and V 3 bases, and 14 bases lay outside the gene matches. The CDR3 is made up of 17 amino acids. The V gene's germline CDR1 is MGHRA and CDR2 YSYEKL. CDR3 amino acids: CASSHGTDDYRGGELFF. DNA of the CDR3: TGCGCCAGCAGCCATGGGACAGACGACTATCGGGGCGGGGAGCTGTTTTTT.